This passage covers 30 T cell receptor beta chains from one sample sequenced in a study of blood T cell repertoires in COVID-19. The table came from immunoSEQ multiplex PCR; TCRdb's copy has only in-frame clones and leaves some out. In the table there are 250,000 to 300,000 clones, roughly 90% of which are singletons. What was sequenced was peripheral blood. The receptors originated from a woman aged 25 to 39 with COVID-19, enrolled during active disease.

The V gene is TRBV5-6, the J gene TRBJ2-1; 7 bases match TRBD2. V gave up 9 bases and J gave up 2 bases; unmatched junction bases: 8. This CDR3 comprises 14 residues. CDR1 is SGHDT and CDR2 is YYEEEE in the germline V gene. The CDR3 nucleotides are TGTGCCACCCGGACGGGGGGAGCCTACAATGAGCAGTTCTTC. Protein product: CATRTGGAYNEQFF.

CDR3: CASSSTGANYGYTF. CDR3 nucleotide sequence: TGTGCCAGCAGTTCGACAGGCGCGAACTATGGCTACACCTTC. The rearrangement links TRBV27 to TRBJ1-2, with D maybe TRBD1 (6 bases). V was cut by 4 bases and J by 2 bases, with 11 bases left in between. The CDR3 contains 14 residues. Germline CDR1 and CDR2: MNHEY and SMNVEV (reference sequence).

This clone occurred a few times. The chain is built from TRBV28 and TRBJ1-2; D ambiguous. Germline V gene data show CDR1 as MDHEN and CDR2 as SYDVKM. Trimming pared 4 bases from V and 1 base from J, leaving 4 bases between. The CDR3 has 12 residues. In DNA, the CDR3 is TGTGCCAGCAGTTCACTTAACTATGGCTACACCTTC. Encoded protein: CASSSLNYGYTF.

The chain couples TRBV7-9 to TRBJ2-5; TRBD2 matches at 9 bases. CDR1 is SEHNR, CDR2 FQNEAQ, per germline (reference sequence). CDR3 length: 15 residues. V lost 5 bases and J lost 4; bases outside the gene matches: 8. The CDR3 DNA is TGTGCCAGCAGCCCCGGGACTAGCTCAGGAGAGACCCAGTACTTC. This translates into CASSPGTSSGETQYF.

CDR3 residues: CASSSSSVTNEKLFF. CDR3 nucleotides: TGTGCCAGTAGTTCGAGTTCGGTCACTAATGAAAAACTGTTTTTT. V is TRBV19 and J is TRBJ1-4; D gene ambiguous. Looked up from germline, CDR1 is LNHDA and CDR2 is SQIVND (reference sequence). Trimming shortened V by 5 bases and J by 2 bases, and 12 bases separated the two germline ends. This CDR3 comprises 15 residues.

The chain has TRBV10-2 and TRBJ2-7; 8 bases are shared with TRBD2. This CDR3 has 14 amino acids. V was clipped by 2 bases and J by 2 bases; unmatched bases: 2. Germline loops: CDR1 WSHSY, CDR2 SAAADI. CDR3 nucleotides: TGCGCCAGCAGTGAGACGGGGGGGCCCTACGAGCAGTACTTC. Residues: CASSETGGPYEQYF.

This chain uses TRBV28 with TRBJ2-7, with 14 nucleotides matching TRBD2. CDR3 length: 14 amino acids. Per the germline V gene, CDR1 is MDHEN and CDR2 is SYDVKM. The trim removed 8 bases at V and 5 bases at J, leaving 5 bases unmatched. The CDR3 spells CASSTSGGGHEQYF. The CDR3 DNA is TGTGCCAGCTCGACTAGCGGGGGGGGCCACGAGCAGTACTTC. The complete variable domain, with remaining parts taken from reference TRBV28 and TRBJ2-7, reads DVKVTQSSRYLVKRTGEKVFLECVQDMDHENMFWYRQDPGLGLRLIYFSYDVKMKEKGDIPEGYSVSREKKERFSLILESASTNQTSMYLCASSTSGGGHEQYFGPGTRLTVT.

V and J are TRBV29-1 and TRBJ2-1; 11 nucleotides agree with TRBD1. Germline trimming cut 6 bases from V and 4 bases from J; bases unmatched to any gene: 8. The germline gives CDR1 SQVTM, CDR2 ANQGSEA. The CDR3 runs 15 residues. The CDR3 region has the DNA TGCAGCGTCGGGTTCGGGACAGGGGGTTACAATGAGCAGTTCTTC. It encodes CSVGFGTGGYNEQFF.

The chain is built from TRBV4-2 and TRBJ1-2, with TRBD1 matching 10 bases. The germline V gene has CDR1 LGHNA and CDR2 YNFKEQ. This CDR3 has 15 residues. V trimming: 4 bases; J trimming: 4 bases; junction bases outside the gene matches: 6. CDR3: CASSPRTGGSYGYTF. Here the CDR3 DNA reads TGTGCCAGCAGCCCCCGGACAGGGGGTAGCTATGGCTACACCTTC.

As DNA, the CDR3 is TGTGCCAGCAGGCCTAGCGGCTACAATGAGCAGTTCTTC. Amino acid sequence: CASRPSGYNEQFF. V is TRBV3-1 (or the pseudogene TRBV3-2) and J is TRBJ2-1, with 7 bases that match TRBD2. The J segment lost 3 bases and the V segment lost 6 bases, leaving 2 bases of the junction unmatched. The CDR3 has 13 amino acids. In germline, CDR1 is LGHDT, CDR2 YNNKEL (reference sequence).

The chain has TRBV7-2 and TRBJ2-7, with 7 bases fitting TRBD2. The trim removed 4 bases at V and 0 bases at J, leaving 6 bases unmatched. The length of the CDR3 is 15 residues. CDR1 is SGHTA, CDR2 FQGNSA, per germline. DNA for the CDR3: TGTGCCAGCAGCTCAGGGACTACCTACTCCTACGAGCAGTACTTC. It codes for CASSSGTTYSYEQYF.

CDR3 sequence (DNA): TGTGCCAGCTCGGAAGGGGTGGCCTACGAGCAGTACTTC. Translation gives CASSEGVAYEQYF. The chain couples TRBV18 to TRBJ2-7; a possible D gene is TRBD1 (5 bases). V lost 6 bases to trimming and J lost 2 bases, with 11 bases between them. The CDR3 has 13 amino acids. The germline gives CDR1 KGHSH, CDR2 LQKENI.

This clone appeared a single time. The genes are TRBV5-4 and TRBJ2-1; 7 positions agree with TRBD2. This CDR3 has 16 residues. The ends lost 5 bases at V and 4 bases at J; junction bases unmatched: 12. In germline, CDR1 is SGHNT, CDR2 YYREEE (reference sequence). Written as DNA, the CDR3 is TGTGCCAGCAGACTCCACCGGGGACTATTATACAATGAGCAGTTCTTC. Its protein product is CASRLHRGLLYNEQFF.

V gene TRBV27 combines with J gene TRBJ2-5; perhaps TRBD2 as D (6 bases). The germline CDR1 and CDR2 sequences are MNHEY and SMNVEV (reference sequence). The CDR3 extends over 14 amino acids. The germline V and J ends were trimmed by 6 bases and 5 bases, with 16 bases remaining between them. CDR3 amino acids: CASRAVVGGETQYF. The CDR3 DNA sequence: TGTGCCAGCAGGGCAGTGGTTGGGGGGGAGACCCAGTACTTC.

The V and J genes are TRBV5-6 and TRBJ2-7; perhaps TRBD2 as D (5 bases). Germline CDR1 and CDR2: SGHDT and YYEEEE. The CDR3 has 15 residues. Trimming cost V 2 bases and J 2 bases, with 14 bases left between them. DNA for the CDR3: TGTGCCAGCAGCTTTTTGAGGGAAATAACCTACGAGCAGTACTTC. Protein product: CASSFLREITYEQYF.

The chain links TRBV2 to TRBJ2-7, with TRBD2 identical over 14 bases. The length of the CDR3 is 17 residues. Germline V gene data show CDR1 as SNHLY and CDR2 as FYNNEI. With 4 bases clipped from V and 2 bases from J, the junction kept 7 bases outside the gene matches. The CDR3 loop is CASSARTSGGRTYEQYF. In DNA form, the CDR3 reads TGTGCCAGCAGTGCCAGGACTAGCGGGGGGCGTACCTACGAGCAGTACTTC. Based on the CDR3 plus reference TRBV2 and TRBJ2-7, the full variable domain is EPEVTQTPSHQVTQMGQEVILRCVPISNHLYFYWYRQILGQKVEFLVSFYNNEISEKSEIFDDQFSVERPDGSNFTLKIRSTKLEDSAMYFCASSARTSGGRTYEQYFGPGTRLTVT.

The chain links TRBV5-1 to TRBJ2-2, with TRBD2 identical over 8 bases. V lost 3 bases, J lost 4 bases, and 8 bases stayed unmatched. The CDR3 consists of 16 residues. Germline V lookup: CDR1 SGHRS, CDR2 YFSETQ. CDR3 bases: TGCGCCAGCAGCTGGATAGCGGGGAGTCGCACCGGGGAGCTGTTTTTT. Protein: CASSWIAGSRTGELFF.

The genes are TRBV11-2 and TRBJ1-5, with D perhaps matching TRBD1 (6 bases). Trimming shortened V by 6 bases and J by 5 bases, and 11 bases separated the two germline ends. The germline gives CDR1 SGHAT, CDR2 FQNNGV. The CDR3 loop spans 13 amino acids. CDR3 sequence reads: CASSSTGDQPQHF. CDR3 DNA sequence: TGTGCCAGCAGTTCGACAGGCGATCAGCCCCAGCATTTT.

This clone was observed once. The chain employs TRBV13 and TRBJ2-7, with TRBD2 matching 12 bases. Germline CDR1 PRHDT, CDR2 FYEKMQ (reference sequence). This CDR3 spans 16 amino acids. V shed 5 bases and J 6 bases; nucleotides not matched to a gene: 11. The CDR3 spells CASSPGLAGAASEQYF. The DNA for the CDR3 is TGTGCCAGCAGCCCGGGACTAGCGGGCGCTGCAAGCGAGCAGTACTTC.

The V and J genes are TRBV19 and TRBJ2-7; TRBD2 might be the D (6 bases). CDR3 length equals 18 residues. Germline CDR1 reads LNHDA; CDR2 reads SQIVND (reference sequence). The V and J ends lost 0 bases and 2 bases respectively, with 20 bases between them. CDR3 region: CASSIDLFGGRGPYEQYF. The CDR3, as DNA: TGTGCCAGTAGTATAGATCTCTTCGGGGGAAGAGGCCCCTACGAGCAGTACTTC. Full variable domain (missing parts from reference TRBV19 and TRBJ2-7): DGGITQSPKYLFRKEGQNVTLSCEQNLNHDAMYWYRQDPGQGLRLIYYSQIVNDFQKGDIAEGYSVSREKKESFPLTVTSAQKNPTAFYLCASSIDLFGGRGPYEQYFGPGTRLTVT.

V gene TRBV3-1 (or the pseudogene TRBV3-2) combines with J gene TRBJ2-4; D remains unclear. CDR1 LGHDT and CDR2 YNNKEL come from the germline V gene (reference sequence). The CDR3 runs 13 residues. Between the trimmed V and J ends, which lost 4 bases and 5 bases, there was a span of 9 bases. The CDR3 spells CASSLYAENIQYF. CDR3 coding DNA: TGTGCCAGCAGCCTTTACGCGGAAAACATTCAGTACTTC.

The CDR3 protein is CASSYVREQFF. In nucleotides, the CDR3 is TGTGCCAGCAGCTACGTGAGGGAGCAGTTCTTC. The chain employs TRBV5-6 and TRBJ2-1; D unclear. Germline lookup yields CDR1 SGHDT and CDR2 YYEEEE. V dropped 3 bases and J dropped 10 bases, with 8 bases sitting between them. The CDR3 spans 11 residues. Variable domain in full (rest from reference TRBV5-6 and TRBJ2-1): DAGVTQSPTHLIKTRGQQVTLRCSPKSGHDTVSWYQQALGQGPQFIFQYYEEEERQRGNFPDRFSGHQFPNYSSELNVNALLLGDSALYLCASSYVREQFFGPGTRLTVL.

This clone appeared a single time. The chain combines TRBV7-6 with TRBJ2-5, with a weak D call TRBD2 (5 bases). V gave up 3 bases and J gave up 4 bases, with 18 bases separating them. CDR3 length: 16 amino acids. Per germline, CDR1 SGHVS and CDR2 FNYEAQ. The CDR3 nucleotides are TGTGCCAGCAGCTTGACCCCCCCCTCCCGGGGAGAGACCCAGTACTTC. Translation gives CASSLTPPSRGETQYF.

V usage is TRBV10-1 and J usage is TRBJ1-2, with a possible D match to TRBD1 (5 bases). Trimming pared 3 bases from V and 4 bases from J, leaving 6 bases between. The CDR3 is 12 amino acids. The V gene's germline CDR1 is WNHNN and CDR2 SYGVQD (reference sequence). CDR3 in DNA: TGCGCCAGCAGTGATACAGGCTATGGCTACACCTTC. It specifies CASSDTGYGYTF.

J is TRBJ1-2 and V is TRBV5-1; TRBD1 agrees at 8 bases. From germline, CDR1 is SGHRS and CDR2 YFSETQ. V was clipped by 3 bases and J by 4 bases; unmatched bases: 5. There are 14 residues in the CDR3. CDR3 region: CASSYGQGGYGYTF. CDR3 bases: TGCGCCAGCAGCTACGGACAGGGCGGCTATGGCTACACCTTC.

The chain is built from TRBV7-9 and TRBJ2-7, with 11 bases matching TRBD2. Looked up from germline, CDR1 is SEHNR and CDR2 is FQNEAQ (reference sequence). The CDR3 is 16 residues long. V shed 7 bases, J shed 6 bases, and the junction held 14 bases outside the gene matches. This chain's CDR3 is CASTDGGSSGGSEQYF. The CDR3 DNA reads TGTGCCAGCACCGACGGTGGGTCTAGCGGGGGGAGCGAGCAGTACTTC.

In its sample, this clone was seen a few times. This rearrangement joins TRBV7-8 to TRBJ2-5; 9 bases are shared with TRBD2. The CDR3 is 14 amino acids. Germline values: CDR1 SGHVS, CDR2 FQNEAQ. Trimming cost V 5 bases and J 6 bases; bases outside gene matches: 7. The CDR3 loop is CASSATRGGQTQYF. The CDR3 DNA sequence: TGTGCCAGCAGCGCTACGCGGGGGGGACAGACCCAGTACTTC.

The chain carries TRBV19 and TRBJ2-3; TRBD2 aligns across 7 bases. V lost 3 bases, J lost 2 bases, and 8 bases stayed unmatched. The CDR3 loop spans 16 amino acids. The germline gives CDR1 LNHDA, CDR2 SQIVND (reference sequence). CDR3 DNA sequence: TGTGCCAGTAGTATCGGCCCTAGCGGACCCACAGATACGCAGTATTTT. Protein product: CASSIGPSGPTDTQYF.

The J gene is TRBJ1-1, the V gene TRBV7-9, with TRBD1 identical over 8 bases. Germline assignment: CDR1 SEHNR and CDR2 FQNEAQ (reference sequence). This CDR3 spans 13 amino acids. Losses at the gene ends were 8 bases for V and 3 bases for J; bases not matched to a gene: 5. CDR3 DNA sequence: TGTGCCAGCTGCTCAGGGGGCCACACTGAAGCTTTCTTT. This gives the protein CASCSGGHTEAFF.

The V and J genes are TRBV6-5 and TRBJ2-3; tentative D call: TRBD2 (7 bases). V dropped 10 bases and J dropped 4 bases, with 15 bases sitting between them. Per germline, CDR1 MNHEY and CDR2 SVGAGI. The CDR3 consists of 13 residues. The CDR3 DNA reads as TGTGCCATCGCGAGGGGGGGTTCAGATACGCAGTATTTT. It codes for CAIARGGSDTQYF.